This entry lists 28 T cell receptor beta chains sequenced from one sample in a study of T-cell memory formation after mild COVID-19. TCRdb reanalysed the 5' RACE reads using MiXCR and keeps one entry per CDR3 protein. The repertoire includes roughly 510,000 distinct CDR3 sequences, roughly a sixth of them detected once, and about 7.5% sits in the top ten. Sequenced sample: PBMCs or a T cell subset sorted from them (not recorded which). These receptors were collected from an adult woman who had mild COVID-19 (a few samples of this study predate the infection). Cell type and time point are not known.

This clonotype was seen a few times. This chain uses TRBV11-2 with TRBJ2-5; D is ambiguous. Germline assignment: CDR1 SGHAT and CDR2 FQNNGV. The CDR3 is made up of 16 amino acids. V was trimmed by 1 base and J by 4 bases, leaving 16 bases between them. The CDR3 loop reads CASSLGVGPVGETQYF. CDR3 bases: TGTGCCAGCAGCTTAGGGGTCGGCCCCGTCGGAGAGACCCAGTACTTC.

The sample holds a few counts of this clonotype. The rearrangement uses TRBV18 and TRBJ2-6, with D unresolved. The CDR3 is 15 amino acids. The V and J ends lost 6 bases and 0 bases respectively, with 9 bases between them. The germline V gene encodes CDR1 KGHSH and CDR2 LQKENI. The CDR3, as DNA: TGTGCCAGCTCGGCATCAGGCTCTGGGGCCAACGTCCTGACTTTC. It yields the protein CASSASGSGANVLTF. Filled out from reference TRBV18 and TRBJ2-6, the complete variable domain reads NAGVMQNPRHLVRRRGQEARLRCSPMKGHSHVYWYRQLPEEGLKFMVYLQKENIIDESGMPKERFSAEFPKEGPSILRIQQVVRGDSAAYFCASSASGSGANVLTFGAGSRLTVL.

The chain links TRBV2 to TRBJ2-1; D might be TRBD2 (6 bases). Germline V CDR1 and CDR2: SNHLY, FYNNEI. V was trimmed by 2 bases and J by 6 bases, leaving 20 bases between them. CDR3 length equals 17 residues. The CDR3 region is CASSELGLRDSSNEQFF. The DNA of the CDR3 is TGTGCCAGCAGTGAATTGGGCTTGCGGGATTCGTCCAATGAGCAGTTCTTC.

The table lists this clonotype with a few counts. The chain carries TRBV13 and TRBJ1-1; 10 nucleotides line up with TRBD1. The germline gives CDR1 PRHDT, CDR2 FYEKMQ (reference sequence). The CDR3 consists of 14 residues. V gave up 4 bases and J gave up 10 bases; unmatched junction bases: 9. This CDR3 is CASSSTGTGVSAFF. CDR3 in DNA: TGTGCCAGCAGCTCAACCGGGACAGGGGTTTCAGCTTTCTTT.

V is TRBV6-2 or TRBV6-3 and J is TRBJ2-1; 11 nucleotides line up with TRBD2. V lost 2 bases and J lost 0; bases outside the gene matches: 6. Germline lookup yields CDR1 MNHEY and CDR2 SVGEGT. CDR3 length: 18 amino acids. The CDR3 sequence: CASSYATSGTSSYNEQFF. The CDR3 DNA sequence: TGTGCCAGCAGTTACGCGACTAGCGGGACCAGCTCCTACAATGAGCAGTTCTTC.

The DNA of the CDR3 is TGTGCCAGCAGCGCTCCAGGGGGGGAAGAGACCCAGTACTTC. This sequence encodes CASSAPGGEETQYF. The chain is built from TRBV5-4 and TRBJ2-5, with D perhaps being TRBD1 or TRBD2 (7 bases each). Germline V gives CDR1 SGHNT, CDR2 YYREEE (reference sequence). The germline V and J ends were trimmed by 4 bases and 3 bases, with 13 bases remaining between them. This CDR3 has 14 amino acids.

This rearrangement joins TRBV12-3 or TRBV12-4 to TRBJ1-1; TRBD1 agrees at 7 bases. Germline trimming cut 7 bases from V and 3 bases from J; bases unmatched to any gene: 8. The CDR3 is 14 residues long. The CDR3 loop reads CASNPTGSDTEAFF. In DNA, the CDR3 is TGTGCCAGCAATCCGACAGGGTCGGACACTGAAGCTTTCTTT.

The rearrangement uses TRBV27 and TRBJ2-3, with 9 positions matching TRBD2. From germline, CDR1 is MNHEY and CDR2 SMNVEV (reference sequence). This CDR3 has 16 residues. J gave up 2 bases and V 4 bases, and 7 bases lay outside the gene matches. In nucleotides, the CDR3 is TGTGCCAGCAGTTCCGGACTAGCGTCGTACACAGATACGCAGTATTTT. Its protein is CASSSGLASYTDTQYF.

This chain uses TRBV29-1 with TRBJ2-1; D is possibly TRBD1 or TRBD2 (5 bases each). The CDR3 runs 12 residues. Trimming took 3 bases from V and 10 from J, leaving 13 bases between them. CDR1 is SQVTM and CDR2 is ANQGSEA in the germline V gene. CDR3 sequence (DNA): TGCAGCGTTGAGCTACCGGGACCGGAGCAGTTCTTC. Protein: CSVELPGPEQFF.

This clonotype showed up just a few times. The chain combines TRBV25-1 with TRBJ2-3; 7 bases fit TRBD1. V shed 7 bases, J shed 1 base, and the junction held 8 bases outside the gene matches. CDR1 and CDR2 (germline): MGHDK, SYGVNS. The CDR3 extends over 15 amino acids. CDR3 amino acids: CASTAGGTGTDTQYF. CDR3 sequence (DNA): TGTGCCAGCACCGCAGGGGGTACGGGCACAGATACGCAGTATTTT.

This clonotype was seen a handful of times. This chain links TRBV7-2 with TRBJ2-1; 8 bases map to TRBD2. Germline V gene data show CDR1 as SGHTA and CDR2 as FQGNSA. CDR3 length equals 16 residues. Unmatched junction bases numbered 9, after V lost 1 base and J lost 7 bases. CDR3 sequence (DNA): TGTGCCAGCAGCTTAGATGGTCTAGCGGGTGCAAATGAGCAGTTCTTC. Translation: CASSLDGLAGANEQFF.

This clonotype appeared a single time. The junction and the germline gene differ at one end; a read error may be behind it. The rearrangement joins TRBV5-1 to TRBJ2-7, with TRBD2 identical over 11 bases. Germline-derived CDR1 and CDR2 are SGHRS and YFSETQ. The length of the CDR3 is 16 residues. In DNA, the CDR3 is TGCGCCAGCAGCCCCTTAGCGGGAGGGCCCTCCTTCGAGCAGTACTTC. Translated, it gives CASSPLAGGPSFEQYF.

This chain links TRBV7-2 with TRBJ2-3; TRBD2 matches at 13 bases. Germline loops: CDR1 SGHTA, CDR2 FQGNSA. Trimming at V came to 5 bases and at J to 10 bases, leaving 9 bases not matched to a gene. The CDR3 has 15 amino acids. The CDR3 loop reads CASSATGTSGVPQYF. In nucleotides, the CDR3 is TGTGCCAGCAGCGCGACCGGGACTAGCGGGGTCCCGCAGTATTTT.

This clonotype was detected a few times. The gene calls are TRBV7-9 and TRBJ1-2; no clear D gene. The germline V gene encodes CDR1 SEHNR and CDR2 FQNEAQ (reference sequence). The CDR3 sequence is 15 residues long. The germline V and J ends were trimmed by 1 base and 0 bases, with 9 bases remaining between them. CDR3 in amino acids: CASSLGYRPNYGYTF. The CDR3 DNA sequence: TGTGCCAGCAGCTTAGGATACAGACCTAACTATGGCTACACCTTC.

The V call is TRBV4-3, the J call TRBJ2-2, with 8 bases identical to TRBD2. CDR1 is LGHNA and CDR2 is YSLEER in the germline V gene. The CDR3 contains 17 residues. V shed 0 bases and J 4 bases; nucleotides not matched to a gene: 7. CDR3 DNA sequence: TGCGCCAGCAGCCAAGAGGTTAGCGGGACTTTCACCGGGGAGCTGTTTTTT. Its translation is CASSQEVSGTFTGELFF.

This clonotype was seen a handful of times. The chain couples TRBV14 to TRBJ1-1; TRBD1 aligns across 10 bases. The germline gives CDR1 SGHDN, CDR2 FVKESK. CDR3 length equals 15 residues. V lost 4 bases, J lost 2 bases, and 4 bases stayed unmatched. DNA of the CDR3: TGTGCCAGCAGCCGTTCGACAGGGGGCAACACTGAAGCTTTCTTT. Translating gives CASSRSTGGNTEAFF.

V gene TRBV29-1 combines with J gene TRBJ2-1; D is possibly TRBD2 (7 bases). Trimming took 5 bases from V and 9 from J, leaving 14 bases between them. The germline V gene has CDR1 SQVTM and CDR2 ANQGSEA. The length of the CDR3 is 12 residues. The CDR3 bases are TGCAGCGTTCAAGGGGGGGCGGGTGAGCAGTTCTTC. This encodes CSVQGGAGEQFF.

This chain links TRBV5-4 with TRBJ2-5, with 8 bases that match TRBD2. The CDR3 runs 18 residues. J lost 1 base, V lost 4 bases, and 15 bases had no gene match. Germline CDR1 reads SGHNT; CDR2 reads YYREEE (reference sequence). As DNA, the CDR3 is TGTGCCAGCAGCCCTTTTGGTAGGGGTCGGGAGGGCCAAGAGACCCAGTACTTC. As protein: CASSPFGRGREGQETQYF. The variable domain in full, completed from reference TRBV5-4 and TRBJ2-5, reads ETGVTQSPTHLIKTRGQQVTLRCSSQSGHNTVSWYQQALGQGPQFIFQYYREEENGRGNFPPRFSGLQFPNYSSELNVNALELDDSALYLCASSPFGRGREGQETQYFGPGTRLLVL.

The genes are TRBV7-2 and TRBJ1-1; 7 nucleotides align to TRBD1. V shed 2 bases, J shed 4 bases, and the junction held 1 base outside the gene matches. Germline CDR1 and CDR2: SGHTA and FQGNSA. The length of the CDR3 is 13 residues. In nucleotides, the CDR3 is TGTGCCAGCAGCTTACGACAGGGCACTGAAGCTTTCTTT. Its protein product is CASSLRQGTEAFF.

This clonotype was counted a few times. The V call is TRBV5-1, the J call TRBJ1-1; D ambiguous. CDR1 is SGHRS and CDR2 is YFSETQ in the germline V gene. V lost 4 bases, J lost 0 bases, and 10 bases lay in between. This CDR3 comprises 14 residues. CDR3 in amino acids: CASSLTMMNTEAFF. The CDR3 DNA reads as TGCGCCAGCAGCCTGACCATGATGAACACTGAAGCTTTCTTT.

This clonotype was counted at least ten times. The V gene is TRBV7-9, the J gene TRBJ2-1; D ambiguous. CDR3 length: 15 residues. V gave up 6 bases and J gave up 5 bases, with 17 bases separating them. CDR1 is SEHNR and CDR2 is FQNEAQ in the germline V gene (reference sequence). The CDR3 loop reads CASRNSGPTNNEQFF. CDR3 nucleotide sequence: TGTGCCAGCAGGAATAGTGGACCCACCAACAATGAGCAGTTCTTC.

V usage is TRBV30 and J usage is TRBJ1-1; perhaps TRBD1 as D (6 bases). Trimming stripped 3 bases from V and 4 bases from J, with 12 bases between. The CDR3 loop spans 13 amino acids. Germline V gives CDR1 GTSNPN, CDR2 SVGIG (reference sequence). The CDR3 nucleotides are TGTGCCTGGAGAGCTACAGGGTTCACTGAAGCTTTCTTT. Its protein product is CAWRATGFTEAFF.

The chain is built from TRBV12-3 or TRBV12-4 and TRBJ2-1, with D uncertain. The CDR3 consists of 11 residues. V was trimmed by 8 bases and J by 9 bases, leaving 11 bases between them. The CDR3 DNA reads as TGTGCCAGCGGACGTTTAGTTGAGCAGTTCTTC. This sequence encodes CASGRLVEQFF.

Only a few counts were recorded for this clonotype. The rearrangement links TRBV7-9 to TRBJ1-1; 7 positions match TRBD1. V lost 3 bases, J lost 2 bases, and 6 bases stayed unmatched. CDR1 is SEHNR, CDR2 FQNEAQ, per germline (reference sequence). This CDR3 spans 15 amino acids. This chain's CDR3 is CASSFRGGLNTEAFF. For the CDR3, the DNA is TGTGCCAGCAGCTTCAGGGGGGGGCTAAACACTGAAGCTTTCTTT.

This clonotype was counted between two and nine times. The gene calls are TRBV20-1 and TRBJ2-3, with D maybe TRBD1 (6 bases). Germline V gene data show CDR1 as DFQATT and CDR2 as SNEGSKA (reference sequence). This CDR3 is 13 amino acids long. V lost 5 bases, J lost 5 bases, and 14 bases lay in between. The CDR3 loop is CSAPRTEGDTQYF. The CDR3, as DNA: TGCAGTGCTCCGCGGACAGAGGGAGATACGCAGTATTTT.

The V gene is TRBV5-5, the J gene TRBJ2-7; D call uncertain. V lost 2 bases, J lost 2 bases, and 8 bases lay in between. The germline V gene encodes CDR1 SGHKS and CDR2 YYEKEE (reference sequence). The CDR3 runs 13 residues. CDR3 loop: CASSLDLPYEQYF. CDR3 nucleotide sequence: TGTGCCAGCAGCTTAGACCTGCCCTACGAGCAGTACTTC.

This chain connects TRBV24-1 to TRBJ2-3; 7 bases match TRBD2. The germline CDR1 and CDR2 sequences are KGHDR and SFDVKD. J lost 2 bases, V lost 5 bases, and 6 bases had no gene match. The CDR3 extends over 15 amino acids. The CDR3 is CATSGGRGTTDTQYF. The CDR3 DNA is TGTGCCACCAGTGGCGGGCGGGGGACCACAGATACGCAGTATTTT.

The chain employs TRBV4-1 and TRBJ2-2; 8 positions match TRBD2. CDR1 and CDR2 (germline): MGHRA, YSYEKL. This CDR3 has 19 residues. After removal of 5 bases from V and 4 bases from J, the junction contained 18 bases not matched to a gene. CDR3 nucleotides: TGCGCCAGCAGCTCCCGATTCGGGCGGGGGGCCAGTGGCACCGGGGAGCTGTTTTTT. Protein: CASSSRFGRGASGTGELFF.